This record covers a single T cell receptor beta chain. There is no known antigen for this receptor. One base away there is no much larger clone; base qualities are not given. Library method: the immunoSEQ multiplex PCR assay. This immuneACCESS table, as held by TCRdb, lists in-frame sequences with V and J called but not all clones. Of the missing ones, under half trace to an unresolved V gene in checked studies; the others have no known cause. The sample contains 69,000 or so clones, about 94% of them found a single time. Approximately 3% of the sample goes to the ten largest clones. This record comes from a study of control samples from healthy donors and cancer patients (TCRdb year 2020). Material: blood. This clonotype was obtained from a woman aged 25-40 years in good health.

The sequenced DNA is TGTGCCAGTAGTATGGGCACTGAAGCTTTCTTT. Its amino acids are CASSMGTEAFF. The chain couples TRBV19 to TRBJ1-1; confidence is insufficient to name the D gene. The V end loses 3 bases and the J end loses 4 bases, and a stretch of 3 bases separates them. The germline V gene (reference sequence) gives CDR1 as LNHDA and CDR2 as SQIVND. Including the terminal cysteine and phenylalanine, the CDR3 comprises 11 residues. This entry keeps only the CDR3 DNA: 33 bases, framed from base 1. This CDR3, with the reference TRBV19 and TRBJ1-1 proteins standing in past its ends, gives the full variable domain DGGITQSPKYLFRKEGQNVTLSCEQNLNHDAMYWYRQDPGQGLRLIYYSQIVNDFQKGDIAEGYSVSREKKESFPLTVTSAQKNPTAFYLCASSMGTEAFFGQGTRLTVV.